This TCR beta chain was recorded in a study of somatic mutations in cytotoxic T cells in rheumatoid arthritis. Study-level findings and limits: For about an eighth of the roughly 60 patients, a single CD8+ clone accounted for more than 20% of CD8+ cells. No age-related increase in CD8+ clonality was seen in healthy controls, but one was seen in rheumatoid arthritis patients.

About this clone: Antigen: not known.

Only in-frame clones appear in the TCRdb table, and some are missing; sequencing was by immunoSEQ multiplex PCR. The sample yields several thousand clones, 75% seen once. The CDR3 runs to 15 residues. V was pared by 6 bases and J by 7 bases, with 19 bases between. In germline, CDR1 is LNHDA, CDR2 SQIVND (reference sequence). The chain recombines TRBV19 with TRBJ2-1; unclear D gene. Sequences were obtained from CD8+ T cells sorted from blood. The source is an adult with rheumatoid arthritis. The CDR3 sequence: CASSITYTGLNEQFF. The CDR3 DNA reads TGTGCCAGTAGCATCACATACACTGGGCTTAATGAGCAGTTCTTC.